Described below is a single T cell receptor beta chain sequence and its context. The antigen remains undetermined. A read error may be the cause here, since a much bigger clone is one base away. After removal of 7 bases from V and 6 bases from J, the junction contained 14 bases not matched to a gene. CDR3 length: 17 amino acids. When ophthalmopathy did not progress within 18 months, Graves' hyperthyroidism was considered stable. Fresh peripheral blood, 10 ml, was the source of the PBMCs. This sample is drawn from a study of T cells in Graves' hyperthyroidism and ophthalmopathy. Overall study results and limits: Using 13 V-J features, a model discriminated ophthalmopathy from stable hyperthyroidism.

From RNA transcripts, TCR beta CDR3 regions were amplified. The HTBI primer set served for first-round RT-PCR of the TCR CDR3. A single record per CDR3 protein comes from TCRdb applying MiXCR to the multiplex PCR reads. The repertoire holds around 520,000 distinct CDR3 sequences, with 14% as singletons. This rearrangement joins TRBV12-3 or TRBV12-4 to TRBJ2-2; TRBD2 matches 10 bases. The TCR was taken from a young woman with Graves' hyperthyroidism. Sequencing input: blood. The CDR3 DNA reads as TGTGCCAGCATCGCACCCAGAGGAGCGGGAGGGGCCGGGGAGCTGTTTTTT. The encoded protein is CASIAPRGAGGAGELFF.